Described below is a single T cell receptor (beta chain) sequence and its context. This clonotype was seen a single time. Its antigen is not yet known. No per-base quality is available; no much larger clone lies one base away. Resting on one read, the evidence is weak. The data stem from a study of CD8 T cells in Susac syndrome (dated by TCRdb to about 2019). Notes on the research overall: Of the Susac syndrome patients who were sequenced, under ten were in clinical remission while 5 or 6 had clinically active disease. Whether CD8+ T cell activation and differentiation in Susac syndrome was antigen driven was tested using repertoire sequencing. At blood withdrawal, Susac syndrome patients were either therapy-naive, taking corticosteroids (in some cases with IVIg as well), or taking IVIg alone. The investigation overall reported the following: In the CD4+ T cell repertoire of Susac syndrome patients, clonal expansion was not detected. The TCR sequencing and HLA analysis was acknowledged to have included a relatively small number of individuals.

High-throughput TCR beta sequencing profiled peripheral blood CD8+ and CD4+ T cells from healthy donors, Susac syndrome patients and multiple sclerosis patients. The Susac syndrome patients fulfilled recently defined diagnostic criteria for definite or probable disease. CD8+ TEMRA cells were enriched by FACS, while bulk CD8+ and CD4+ T cells were purified by magnetic negative isolation. Blood was drawn into EDTA tubes, processed within 24 hours, and PBMCs were isolated by density gradient centrifugation. PBMCs intended for TCR sequencing were frozen in liquid nitrogen and were later thawed in a 37 degrees C water bath. The sorted or isolated CD4+, CD8+ and CD8+ TEMRA cells had a purity of 90% or higher. RNA was extracted with the RNeasy kit and roughly 0.45 to 1 ug was reverse transcribed using random hexamers. The immunoSEQ multiplex PCR assay, which covers 54 Vbeta and 13 Jbeta segments, was used to amplify TCR beta CDR3 regions. Bias from PCR amplification was corrected by using a synthetic template baseline for primer optimization and for computational correction. Per the original workflow: Reads were assigned to V, D and J genes according to IMGT and analyzed in immunoSEQ Analyzer, with only productive sequences retained. Clonality was calculated as one minus the Shannon entropy normalized by log2 of the number of productive unique sequences. Public and private clones were assessed among the 100 most prevalent clones of each patient and control. Clones were defined as Susac-specific if absent from the healthy and MS cohorts, from 1052 published viral clones and from other ImmuneACCESS disease sequences. The raw public reads went through TCRdb reprocessing: fastp at Q25, MiXCR clone calling, in-frame beta chains kept. Each CDR3 protein appears once, grouped with its most common genes and DNA. The V and J calls were determined by TCRdb, not by the authors. This sample holds 80,000 or so distinct CDR3 sequences; about 93% were observed only once. Approximately 0.52% of the sample goes to the ten largest clones.

Spanning cysteine to phenylalanine, the CDR3 consists of 13 amino acids. This entry keeps only the CDR3 DNA: 39 bases, framed from base 1. Reading the germline V gene (reference sequence) gives CDR1 DFQATT and CDR2 SNEGSKA. The V and J ends are trimmed by 5 bases and 4 bases, leaving 14 bases between them. Recombination linked TRBV20-1 to TRBJ2-5; no D gene call is confident. The clonotype was recovered from a human donor with Susac syndrome. Material: CD4+ T cells from PBMCs. The CDR3 region reads CSAPRLARETQYF. The bases are TGCAGTGCTCCGCGCTTGGCTCGAGAGACCCAGTACTTC.